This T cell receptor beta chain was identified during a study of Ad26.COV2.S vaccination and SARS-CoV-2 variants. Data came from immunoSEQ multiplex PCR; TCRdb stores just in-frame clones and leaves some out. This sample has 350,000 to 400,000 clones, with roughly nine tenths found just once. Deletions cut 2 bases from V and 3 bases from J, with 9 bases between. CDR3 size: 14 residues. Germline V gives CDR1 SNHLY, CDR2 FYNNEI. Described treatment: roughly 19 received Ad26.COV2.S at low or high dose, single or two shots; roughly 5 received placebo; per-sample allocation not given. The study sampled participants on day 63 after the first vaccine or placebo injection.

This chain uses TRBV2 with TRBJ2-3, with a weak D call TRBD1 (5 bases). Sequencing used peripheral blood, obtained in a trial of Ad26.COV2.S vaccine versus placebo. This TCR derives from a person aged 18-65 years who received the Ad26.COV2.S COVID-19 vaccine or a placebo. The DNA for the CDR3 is TGTGCCAGCAGTGAACTGACAGAGACAGATACGCAGTATTTT. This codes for CASSELTETDTQYF.